The entry below gives a single T cell receptor beta chain sequence along with its context. Its specificity is not known. A much larger clone lies a single base off, so this may be a read error. The data are from a study of T cells in Graves' hyperthyroidism and ophthalmopathy. Study background: Before treatment of any kind, peripheral blood was taken at initial diagnosis.

Germline V gives CDR1 SQVTM, CDR2 ANQGSEA. This CDR3 has 19 amino acids. Amplified TCR beta CDR3 regions came from RNA transcripts. The HTBI primer set served for first-round RT-PCR of the TCR CDR3. TCRdb re-called the multiplex PCR reads through MiXCR, storing one row per CDR3 protein. The sample carries hundreds of thousands of distinct CDR3 sequences, 15% to 20% recorded once. Findings and limits, study-wide: Researchers found most expanded thyroid clonotypes above 0.001 in blood as well.

Reasons for excluding patients were uncontrolled infection, other autoimmune disease, pregnancy or lactation. PBMCs were collected from an approximately 9.3 ml volume of fresh peripheral blood. Sequenced: blood. The TCR comes from a woman aged 55-69 years with Graves' ophthalmopathy. The chain uses TRBV29-1 and TRBJ2-1; TRBD1 or TRBD2 may be the D gene (7 bases each). The J call may be faulty, since TRBJ2-7 better matches the DNA end. CDR3 DNA sequence: TGCAGCGTTGAGGGAGGGGCTAGTAAAGGGGGCATTGCCTACAATGAGCAGTACTTC. It specifies CSVEGGASKGGIAYNEQYF.